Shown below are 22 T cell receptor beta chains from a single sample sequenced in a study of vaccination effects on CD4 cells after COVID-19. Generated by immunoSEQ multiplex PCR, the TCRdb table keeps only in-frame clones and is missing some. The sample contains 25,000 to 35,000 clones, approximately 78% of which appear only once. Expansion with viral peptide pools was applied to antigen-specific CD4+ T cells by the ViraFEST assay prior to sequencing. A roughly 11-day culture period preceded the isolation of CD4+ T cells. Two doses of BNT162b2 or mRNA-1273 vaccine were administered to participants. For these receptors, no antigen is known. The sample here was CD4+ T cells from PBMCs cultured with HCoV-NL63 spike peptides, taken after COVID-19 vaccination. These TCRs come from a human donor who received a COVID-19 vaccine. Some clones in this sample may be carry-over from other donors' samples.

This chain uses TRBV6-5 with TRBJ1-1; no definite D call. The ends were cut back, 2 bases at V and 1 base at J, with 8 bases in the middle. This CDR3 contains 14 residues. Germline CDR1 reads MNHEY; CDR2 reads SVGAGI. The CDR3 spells CASSYIGENTEAFF. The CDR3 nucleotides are TGTGCCAGCAGTTACATTGGGGAGAACACTGAAGCTTTCTTT.

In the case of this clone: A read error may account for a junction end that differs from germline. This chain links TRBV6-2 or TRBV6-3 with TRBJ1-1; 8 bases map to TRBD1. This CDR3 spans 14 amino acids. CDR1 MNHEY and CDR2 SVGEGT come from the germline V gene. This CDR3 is CASSYRTGNAEAFF. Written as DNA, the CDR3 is TGTGCCAGCAGTTACCGGACAGGGAACGCTGAAGCTTTCTTT.

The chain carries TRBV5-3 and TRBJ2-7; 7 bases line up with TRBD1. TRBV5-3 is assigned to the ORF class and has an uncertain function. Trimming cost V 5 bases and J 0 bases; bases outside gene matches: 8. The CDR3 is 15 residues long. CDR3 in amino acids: CARRLNRGPSYEQYV. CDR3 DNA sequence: TGTGCCAGAAGACTCAACAGGGGACCCTCCTACGAGCAGTACGTC.

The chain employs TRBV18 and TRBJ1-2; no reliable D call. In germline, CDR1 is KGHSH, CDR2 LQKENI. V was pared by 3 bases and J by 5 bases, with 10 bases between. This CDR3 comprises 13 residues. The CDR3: CASSPGEIYGYTF. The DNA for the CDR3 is TGTGCCAGCTCACCCGGGGAGATTTATGGCTACACCTTC. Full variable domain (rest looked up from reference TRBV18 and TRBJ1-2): NAGVMQNPRHLVRRRGQEARLRCSPMKGHSHVYWYRQLPEEGLKFMVYLQKENIIDESGMPKERFSAEFPKEGPSILRIQQVVRGDSAAYFCASSPGEIYGYTFGSGTRLTVV.

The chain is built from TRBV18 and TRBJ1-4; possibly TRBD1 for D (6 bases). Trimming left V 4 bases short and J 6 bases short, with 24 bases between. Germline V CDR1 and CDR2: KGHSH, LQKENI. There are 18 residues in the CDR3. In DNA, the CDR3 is TGTGCCAGCTCACGCACAACCAGTTACAGGGAAGGGGATGAAAAACTGTTTTTT. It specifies CASSRTTSYREGDEKLFF.

The CDR3 region has the DNA TGTGCCAGCAGCACTGACTGGAACACTGAAGCTTTCTTT. Translating gives CASSTDWNTEAFF. This rearrangement joins TRBV7-9 to TRBJ1-1; D gene ambiguous. There are 13 residues in the CDR3. Germline V gene data show CDR1 as SEHNR and CDR2 as FQNEAQ (reference sequence). V shed 5 bases and J shed 1 base, with 8 bases lying between them.

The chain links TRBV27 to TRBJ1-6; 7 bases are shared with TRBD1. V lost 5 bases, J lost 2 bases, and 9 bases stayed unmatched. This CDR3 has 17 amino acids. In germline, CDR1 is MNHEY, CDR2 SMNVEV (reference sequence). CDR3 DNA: TGTGCCAGCAGTATTTTACAGGGGCCCCCCTATAATTCACCCCTCCACTTT. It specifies CASSILQGPPYNSPLHF.

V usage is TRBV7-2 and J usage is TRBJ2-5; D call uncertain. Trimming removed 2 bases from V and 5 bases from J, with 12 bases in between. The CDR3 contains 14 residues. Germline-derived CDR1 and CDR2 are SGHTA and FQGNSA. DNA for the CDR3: TGTGCCAGCAGCTTATCGGCAGCTACGGAGACCCAGTACTTC. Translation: CASSLSAATETQYF.

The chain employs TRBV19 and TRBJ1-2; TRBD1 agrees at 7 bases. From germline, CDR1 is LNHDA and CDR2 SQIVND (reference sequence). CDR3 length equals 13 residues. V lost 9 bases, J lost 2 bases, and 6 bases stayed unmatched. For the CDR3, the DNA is TGTGCCAGCCAAAGAGGGGGCAACTATGGCTACACCTTC. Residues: CASQRGGNYGYTF.

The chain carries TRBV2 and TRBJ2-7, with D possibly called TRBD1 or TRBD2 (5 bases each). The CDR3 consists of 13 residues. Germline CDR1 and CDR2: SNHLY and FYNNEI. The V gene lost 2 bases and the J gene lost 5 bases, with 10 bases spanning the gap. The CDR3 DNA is TGTGCCAGCAGTGAACGAGGGGACCACGAGCAGTACGTC. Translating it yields CASSERGDHEQYV.

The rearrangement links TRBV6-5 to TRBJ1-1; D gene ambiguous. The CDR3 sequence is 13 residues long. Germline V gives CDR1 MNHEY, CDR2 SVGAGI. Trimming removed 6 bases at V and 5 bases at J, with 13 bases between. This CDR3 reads CASRFNRGTEAFF. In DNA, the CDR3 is TGTGCCAGCAGATTTAATCGGGGTACTGAAGCTTTCTTT.

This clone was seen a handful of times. CDR3 nucleotides: TGTGCCAGCAGCTTGGGAGGGATTCATTCACCCCTCCACTTT. Protein product: CASSLGGIHSPLHF. The chain joins TRBV7-9 to TRBJ1-6; D ambiguous. The CDR3 is 14 amino acids. V lost 3 bases and J lost 8, with 11 bases in between. CDR1 SEHNR and CDR2 FQNEAQ come from the germline V gene (reference sequence).

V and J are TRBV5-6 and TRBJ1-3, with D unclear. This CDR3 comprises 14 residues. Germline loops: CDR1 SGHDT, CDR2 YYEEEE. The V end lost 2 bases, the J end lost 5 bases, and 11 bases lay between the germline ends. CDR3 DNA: TGTGCCAGCAGCTTCTCTGCGTCGCGAAACACCATATATTTT. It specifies CASSFSASRNTIYF.

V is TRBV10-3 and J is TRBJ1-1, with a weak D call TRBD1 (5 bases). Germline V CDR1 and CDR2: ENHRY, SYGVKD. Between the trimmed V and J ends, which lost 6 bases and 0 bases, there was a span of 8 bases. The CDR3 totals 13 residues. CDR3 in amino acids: CAIRGRVNTEAFF. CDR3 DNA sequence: TGTGCCATCAGGGGCAGGGTGAACACTGAAGCTTTCTTT.

CDR3 amino acids: CASSLQGPNYGYTF. For the CDR3, the DNA is TGCGCCAGCAGCTTGCAGGGGCCTAACTATGGCTACACCTTC. This chain uses TRBV5-1 with TRBJ1-2; weak D call: TRBD1 (6 bases). Germline V CDR1 and CDR2: SGHRS, YFSETQ. The CDR3 extends over 14 amino acids. The germline V and J ends were trimmed by 1 base and 0 bases, with 7 bases remaining between them.

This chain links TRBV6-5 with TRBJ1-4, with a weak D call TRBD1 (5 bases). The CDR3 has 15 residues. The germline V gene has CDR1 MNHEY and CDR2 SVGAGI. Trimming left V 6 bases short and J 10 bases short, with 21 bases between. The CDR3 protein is CASSRQSAGGTKLFF. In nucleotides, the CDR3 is TGTGCCAGCAGCCGTCAGTCCGCCGGCGGGACAAAACTGTTTTTT.

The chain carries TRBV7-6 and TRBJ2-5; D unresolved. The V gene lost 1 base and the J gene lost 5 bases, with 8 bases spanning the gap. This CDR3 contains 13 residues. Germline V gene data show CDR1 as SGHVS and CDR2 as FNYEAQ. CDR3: CASSLGQAETQYF. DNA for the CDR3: TGTGCCAGCAGCTTAGGTCAGGCTGAGACCCAGTACTTC. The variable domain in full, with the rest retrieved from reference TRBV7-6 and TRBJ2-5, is GAGVSQSPRYKVTKRGQDVALRCDPISGHVSLYWYRQALGQGPEFLTYFNYEAQQDKSGLPNDRFSAERPEGSISTLTIQRTEQRDSAMYRCASSLGQAETQYFGPGTRLLVL.

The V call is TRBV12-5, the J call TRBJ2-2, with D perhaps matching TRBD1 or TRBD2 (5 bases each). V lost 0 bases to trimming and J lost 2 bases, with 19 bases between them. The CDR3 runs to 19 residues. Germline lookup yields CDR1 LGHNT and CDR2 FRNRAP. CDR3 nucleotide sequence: TGTGCTAGTGGTTTGGTACAGGACGGGAAACCCCCAAACACCGGGGAGCTGTTTTTT. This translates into CASGLVQDGKPPNTGELFF.

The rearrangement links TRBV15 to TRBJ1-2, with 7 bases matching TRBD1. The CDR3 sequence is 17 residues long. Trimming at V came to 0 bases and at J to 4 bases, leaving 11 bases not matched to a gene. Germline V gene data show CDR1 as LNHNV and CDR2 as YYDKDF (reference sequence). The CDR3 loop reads CATSREGVRTGLYGYTF. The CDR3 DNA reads TGTGCCACCAGCAGAGAGGGGGTGAGGACAGGCCTCTATGGCTACACCTTC.

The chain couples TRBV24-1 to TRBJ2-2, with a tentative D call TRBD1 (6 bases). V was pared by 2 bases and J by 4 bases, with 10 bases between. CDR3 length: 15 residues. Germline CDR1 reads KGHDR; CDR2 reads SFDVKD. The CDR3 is CATSDWQGSTGELFF. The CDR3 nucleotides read TGTGCCACCAGTGATTGGCAGGGGAGCACCGGGGAGCTGTTTTTT.

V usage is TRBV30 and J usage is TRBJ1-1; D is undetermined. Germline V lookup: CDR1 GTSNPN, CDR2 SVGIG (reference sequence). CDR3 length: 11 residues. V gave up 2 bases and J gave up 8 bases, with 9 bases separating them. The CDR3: CAWSQWGEAFF. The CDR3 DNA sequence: TGTGCCTGGAGTCAATGGGGAGAAGCTTTCTTT.

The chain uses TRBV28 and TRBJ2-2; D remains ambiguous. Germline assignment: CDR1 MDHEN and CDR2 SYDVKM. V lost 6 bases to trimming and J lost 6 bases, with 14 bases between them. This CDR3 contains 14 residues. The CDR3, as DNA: TGTGCCAGCAGCAAAACTCCTTGGCCCGGGGAGCTGTTTTTT. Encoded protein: CASSKTPWPGELFF.